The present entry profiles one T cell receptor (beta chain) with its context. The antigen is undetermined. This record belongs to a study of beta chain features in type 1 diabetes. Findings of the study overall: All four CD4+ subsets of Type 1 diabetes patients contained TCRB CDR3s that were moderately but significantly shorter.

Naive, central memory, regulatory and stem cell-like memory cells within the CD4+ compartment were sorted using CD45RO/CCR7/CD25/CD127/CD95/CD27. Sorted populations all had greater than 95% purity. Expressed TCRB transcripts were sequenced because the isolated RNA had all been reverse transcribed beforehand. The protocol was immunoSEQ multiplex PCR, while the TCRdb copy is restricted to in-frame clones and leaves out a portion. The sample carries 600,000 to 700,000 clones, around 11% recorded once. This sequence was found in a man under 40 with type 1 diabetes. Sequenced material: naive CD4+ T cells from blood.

The CDR3, as DNA: TGTGCCAGCAGCTTTTCAACAGGGGCAACAGGCGAGCAGTACTTC. Translated: CASSFSTGATGEQYF. This chain joins TRBV7-9 and TRBJ2-7; 7 bases match TRBD1. The CDR3 runs to 15 residues. Germline trimming cut 3 bases from V and 6 bases from J; bases unmatched to any gene: 11. Germline CDR1 SEHNR, CDR2 FQNEAQ (reference sequence).